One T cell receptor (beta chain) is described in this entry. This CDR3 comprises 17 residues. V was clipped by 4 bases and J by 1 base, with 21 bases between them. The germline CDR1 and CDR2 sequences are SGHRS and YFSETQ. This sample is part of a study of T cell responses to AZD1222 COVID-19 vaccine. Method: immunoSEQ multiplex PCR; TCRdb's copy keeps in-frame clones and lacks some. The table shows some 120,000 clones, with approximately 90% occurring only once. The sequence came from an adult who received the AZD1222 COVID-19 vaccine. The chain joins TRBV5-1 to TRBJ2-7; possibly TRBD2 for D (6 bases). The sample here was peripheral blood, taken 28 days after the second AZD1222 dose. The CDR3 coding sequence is TGCGCCAGCAGCCCGGGAGCGACCGGGACTGGGTCCTACGAGCAGTACTTC. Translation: CASSPGATGTGSYEQYF. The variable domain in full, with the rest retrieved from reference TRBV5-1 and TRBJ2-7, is KAGVTQTPRYLIKTRGQQVTLSCSPISGHRSVSWYQQTPGQGLQFLFEYFSETQRNKGNFPGRFSGRQFSNSRSEMNVSTLELGDSALYLCASSPGATGTGSYEQYFGPGTRLTVT.